Given below is one T cell receptor beta chain in context. In the source study's methods: Using reference gene primer amplification, nucleated cell counts were estimated. TCRdb's copy holds only in-frame clones and misses some; the assay was immunoSEQ multiplex PCR. The V and J calls and clone size are taken from that table; D and trimming were inferred from the DNA. Here the sample spans 270,000 or so clones, roughly 84% being singletons. The trim removed 3 bases at V and 5 bases at J, leaving 8 bases unmatched. Germline V gives CDR1 SGDLS, CDR2 YYNGEE. The CDR3 has 15 amino acids. This specimen belongs to a study of blood T cell repertoires in COVID-19. Across the whole study: Samples of COVID-19 (acute and convalescent) were obtained from the United States, Italy and Spain. PBMCs, B-cell-depleted T cells, or T cells provided the cDNA or gDNA that made up the material.

Sample: peripheral blood. The rearrangement joins TRBV9 to TRBJ2-5; 9 positions match TRBD2. This sequence originates from a woman aged 18 to 35 with acute or convalescent COVID-19. The CDR3 bases are TGTGCCAGCAGCGGACATAGCGGGAGACTCGAGACCCAGTACTTC. Protein sequence: CASSGHSGRLETQYF.